Here is one T cell receptor (beta chain) with its context. This CDR3 has 15 residues. V lost 0 bases to trimming and J lost 5 bases; unmatched junction nucleotides: 4. Germline-derived CDR1 and CDR2 are LGHNA and YSLEER. The data stem from a study of blood T cell repertoires in COVID-19. As for the study in general: In each case, the material was cDNA or gDNA derived from T cells, B-cell-depleted T cells, or PBMCs.

The repertoire was sequenced with immunoSEQ multiplex PCR; TCRdb's copy has only in-frame clones and lacks some. This table holds about 200,000 clones, 70% to 85% found once. The chain recombines TRBV4-3 with TRBJ2-3, with TRBD2 matching 8 bases. This clonotype was sampled from a middle-aged man who had recovered from COVID-19. The sequenced material came from PBMCs or T cells enriched from blood (not recorded which). CDR3 sequence (DNA): TGCGCCAGCAGCCAAGACCCGGGGGGGGTAGATACGCAGTATTTT. Its protein product is CASSQDPGGVDTQYF.